This T cell receptor beta chain was sequenced in a study of T cells in tuberculosis listed by TCRdb under 2018. Describing the broader study: The study combined CD1B tetramers and high-throughput TCR immunosequencing to characterize T cells specific for the mycobacterial lipid antigen glucose monomycolate (GMM). A South African clinical cohort compared IGRA-negative adolescents, IGRA-positive adolescents with latent tuberculosis and adults with active tuberculosis, approximately ten per group. Beyond this particular receptor, the publication reports: A classifier using the diverse GMM-specific repertoire reached 87% accuracy (AUROC approximately 0.91), compared with 70% accuracy using GEM motif frequencies. Clinical samples were selected based on which cryopreserved specimens were available, and the active tuberculosis cases were adults whereas the controls were adolescents. The smaller NN-distances in active tuberculosis patients were driven in part by shorter CDR3-alpha lengths, while the difference seen for TCR-beta was not statistically significant. Active tuberculosis TCR-alpha repertoires showed smaller mean NN-distances to GMM-specific TCRs than IGRA-negative controls, suggesting clonal expansion of these TCRs.

TCR libraries were generated with the immunoSEQ multiplex PCR assay, using TCR-beta and/or TCR-alpha/delta assays for each sample. The Illumina high-throughput platform was used to sequence the amplified TCR libraries. Per the source publication's procedure: Clustering and dimensionality reduction relied on pairwise TCRdist distances among GMM-specific receptors from T cells that were either sorted ex vivo or expanded in vitro. Each clinical repertoire received a mean NN-distance score, defined as the average TCRdist to the nearest 10% of tetramer-positive reference sequences. GEM TCR motif frequency was computed as the fraction of unique TCRs matching known GEM sequences by V/J usage and CDR3 length. Linear discriminant analysis with leave-one-out cross-validation, implemented in scikit-learn, was used to classify active tuberculosis. TCRdb limited this immuneACCESS table to in-frame rearrangements with V and J called. A share of clones is missing; checked studies link under half to unresolved V genes, and the rest is unexplained. That table gives V, J and clone size, and the DNA gave D and trimming. The sample includes about 29,000 clones, with about 92% observed a single time. The top ten constitute 4.9% of the sample.

Regarding this clone: Its antigen is not yet known. The record has no base qualities; no much larger clone is one base away.

At study entry, adolescents were screened for latent tuberculosis infection using a tuberculin skin test and the QuantiFERON-TB GOLD In-Tube IGRA. Immunosequencing was performed on unsorted cryopreserved PBMC, with 80,000 to 100,000 T cells per clinical donor covered on average. Eleven high schools in the Worcester region of the Western Cape, South Africa, served as enrollment sites for adolescents aged 12 to 18 years. Ten or so M. tuberculosis-infected and some ten uninfected adolescents were selected with matching for age and sex. For the adolescents, PBMC were isolated by density centrifugation from freshly drawn heparinized blood and then cryopreserved. The sequenced sample consisted of PBMCs. This receptor was obtained from a donor aged 10 to 29 with latent tuberculosis or without tuberculosis infection.

In nucleotides, the sequence is TGTGCCAGCAGTGAAGCGGGACAGGGAAAGAGGCAGTACTTC. Translated, this gives CASSEAGQGKRQYF. Recombination joined TRBV2 with TRBJ2-7; TRBD1 matches 9 bases in the middle. The CDR3 runs 14 amino acids, cysteine and phenylalanine included. Left in the record is the CDR3 DNA by itself, 42 bases read in frame from the first base. Unmatched junction bases come to 6, with V trimmed by 0 bases and J by 9 bases. CDR1 and CDR2, looked up from the germline V gene, are SNHLY and FYNNEI. The entire variable domain, with the stretches around the CDR3 drawn from the reference TRBV2 and TRBJ2-7 proteins, is EPEVTQTPSHQVTQMGQEVILRCVPISNHLYFYWYRQILGQKVEFLVSFYNNEISEKSEIFDDQFSVERPDGSNFTLKIRSTKLEDSAMYFCASSEAGQGKRQYFGPGTRLTVT.